The clone carrying this T cell receptor (beta chain) is a singleton in its sample. Germline values: CDR1 SGHNT, CDR2 YYREEE (reference sequence). Trimming cost V 4 bases and J 2 bases, with 9 bases left between them. This CDR3 is 13 amino acids long. This sample was included in a study of PD-L1 blockade in urothelial cancer. About the study: T cells numbered a median of approximately 150,000 in the blood samples.

The assay was immunoSEQ multiplex PCR, and TCRdb's table has in-frame clones only and misses some. This repertoire shows about 84,000 clones, 82% found once; its top ten account for roughly 9.5%. The sequencing used PBMCs, collected around atezolizumab (anti-PD-L1) treatment. The gene calls are TRBV5-4 and TRBJ2-5; D may be TRBD1 (5 bases). The TCR was taken from a man in his sixties or seventies with urothelial cancer. CDR3 amino acids: CASSLGRQETQYF. CDR3 in DNA: TGTGCCAGCAGCCTGGGGCGGCAAGAGACCCAGTACTTC.